This TCR beta chain was identified during a study of T cell responses to AZD1222 COVID-19 vaccine. The protocol was immunoSEQ multiplex PCR, while the TCRdb copy is restricted to in-frame clones and leaves out a portion. Among 150,000 or so clones listed, about 93% were seen once. After removal of 5 bases from V and 0 bases from J, the junction contained 10 bases not matched to a gene. In germline, CDR1 is SEHNR, CDR2 FQNEAQ (reference sequence). The CDR3 has 17 residues. Study-wide results and caveats: The reported proportion of spike-specific TCRs targeting unmutated variant regions was nearly half. Without day 14 samples, only post-peak T cell repertoires were studied.

As for this clone: Antigen: not known.

The sequenced sample was peripheral blood, obtained on day 0 of AZD1222 vaccination. V and J are TRBV7-9 and TRBJ1-1; the match to TRBD1 covers 9 bases. This TCR was recovered from an adult in good health. CDR3 in DNA: TGTGCCAGCAGCGACCGGGACAGGGAGGTTGTGAACACTGAAGCTTTCTTT. This gives the protein CASSDRDREVVNTEAFF. Full variable domain (remainder filled in from reference TRBV7-9 and TRBJ1-1): DTGVSQNPRHKITKRGQNVTFRCDPISEHNRLYWYRQTLGQGPEFLTYFQNEAQLEKSRLLSDRFSAERPKGSFSTLEIQRTEQGDSAMYLCASSDRDREVVNTEAFFGQGTRLTVV.